The clone carrying this T cell receptor beta chain showed up many times. Its matching antigen is unknown. The entry originates in a study of identical twins. Study conclusions and caveats: Out-of-frame TCR alpha sharing observed in monozygotic twins exceeded model estimates. The authors noted that invariant MAIT and iNKT cells could partly confound zero-insertion analyses.

TCRdb independently ran MiXCR on the 5' RACE reads; one entry per CDR3 protein. The profile covers 550,000 to 800,000 distinct CDR3 sequences, with less than 9% appearing a single time and less than 2% taken by the ten largest. The CDR3 runs 13 residues. Germline CDR1 reads MNHNS; CDR2 reads SASEGT. Trimming removed 7 bases from V and 10 bases from J, with 14 bases in between. In addition, the sample was reused for a study of yellow fever vaccine responses in identical twins.

Input material: PBMCs. The chain joins TRBV6-1 to TRBJ1-6, with D perhaps TRBD1 (6 bases). This receptor was taken from a woman between 18 and 29 years old in good health. The chain's CDR3 is CASTPTGYSPLHF. CDR3 sequence (DNA): TGTGCCAGCACCCCGACAGGTTACTCACCCCTCCACTTT.